This T cell receptor (beta chain) derives from a study of blood T cell repertoires in COVID-19. Trimming left V 0 bases short and J 0 bases short, with 6 bases between. The CDR3 has 15 amino acids. Germline V gene sequence: CDR1 SGHDN, CDR2 FVKESK. Assay used: immunoSEQ multiplex PCR; TCRdb lists only in-frame clones, some missing. The sample lists a few hundred thousand clones, 85% occurring once. Cohort 3 donors were reported recovered after two negative PCRs, clearance, or symptom resolution. V is TRBV14 and J is TRBJ1-3; D is unresolved. The sequenced sample was PBMCs or T cells enriched from blood (not recorded which). The sequence derives from a man aged 35 to 55 who had recovered from COVID-19. DNA of the CDR3: TGTGCCAGCAGCCAAGAATGGGCCTCTGGAAACACCATATATTTT. Translated: CASSQEWASGNTIYF.